The rows below give T cell receptor beta chains drawn from one sample of a study of CD8 T cells in Susac syndrome. From the immunoSEQ multiplex PCR reads, TCRdb called clonotypes with MiXCR, one entry per CDR3 protein. The sample yields 150,000 to 200,000 distinct CDR3 sequences, 94% seen once. Sequencing was done on a sample of CD4+ T cells from PBMCs. Receptors were obtained from a human donor with Susac syndrome. The CDR3 runs from the conserved cysteine through the conserved F or W. Each record gives: J gene, clone size, V gene, CDR3 protein. The listing skips clone size in some rows; elsewhere it reads once, few, many or a size class.

TRBJ2-7 once TRBV7-2 CASSPREGEQYF
TRBJ1-2 . TRBV11-2 CASSRDGNYGYTF
TRBJ2-5 . TRBV12-3/TRBV12-4 CASSDGQGRKTQYF
TRBJ2-7 . TRBV20-1 CSATLAGGRIDEQYF
TRBJ1-2 . TRBV6-5 CASSAGSRGYTF
TRBJ1-2 . TRBV20-1 CSADRGTGSYTF
TRBJ2-5 . TRBV2 CASTRGLAGGNQETQYF
TRBJ1-1 . TRBV7-9 CASSLISSLGAFF
TRBJ1-2 . TRBV7-2 CASSLYQSYGYTF
TRBJ1-2 . TRBV12-5 CASGLGQGSNYGYTF
TRBJ2-5 few TRBV12-3/TRBV12-4 CASSLGGGQETQYF
TRBJ2-5 . TRBV7-2 CASSFGQGGQTQYF
TRBJ1-6 . TRBV5-1 CASSYGPDNSPLHF
TRBJ2-3 . TRBV7-9 CASSFGLDTQYF
TRBJ2-1 . TRBV27 CASSLGGLLYNEQFF
TRBJ2-1 . TRBV19 CASSTYGGGKDNEQFF
TRBJ2-5 few TRBV7-8 CASSLGLQETQYF
TRBJ1-2 . TRBV27 CASSSRQGFYGYTF
TRBJ2-2 . TRBV5-4 CASSLDRDNGELFF
TRBJ2-3 . TRBV6-2/TRBV6-3 CASRVRGPDTQYF
TRBJ1-1 . TRBV29-1 CSVGEGNTEAFF
TRBJ2-7 few TRBV12-3/TRBV12-4 CASSFRDEQYF
TRBJ2-6 once TRBV20-1 CSAREGAGSGANVLTF
TRBJ2-7 . TRBV12-3/TRBV12-4 CASSLLESNEQYF
TRBJ2-3 once TRBV27 CASSYRPTGTDTQYF
TRBJ2-7 . TRBV12-3/TRBV12-4 CASSWTGGSYEQYF
TRBJ2-3 once TRBV2 CASRTRGRPSTDTQYF
TRBJ2-7 . TRBV7-2 CASSLEGGYIYEQYF
TRBJ2-4 . TRBV10-3 CAISALFEGLVIAKNIQYF
TRBJ2-3 few TRBV20-1 CSARDFRLAATDTQYF
TRBJ2-4 . TRBV6-4 CASSTERGEVQYF
TRBJ2-1 once TRBV12-3/TRBV12-4 CASSFSAGGFEQFF
TRBJ1-5 . TRBV3-1 CASSQGGDRGSYQHF
TRBJ1-1 . TRBV5-1 CASSLAMQGATEAFF
TRBJ1-6 . TRBV5-6 CASSLSWSNSPLHF
TRBJ1-6 . TRBV15 CATSREFDQSNSPLHF
TRBJ2-1 . TRBV7-2 CASSLVGFQQFF
TRBJ2-7 . TRBV7-2 CASSVRLAVYEQYF
TRBJ1-1 . TRBV18 CASSGTRTEAFF
TRBJ2-4 . TRBV5-1 CASSAEGGVGNIQYF
TRBJ2-1 . TRBV2 CASSLTGRTAKNNEQFF
TRBJ2-7 once TRBV7-9 CATQLQGITEQYF
TRBJ1-2 . TRBV18 CASSPTGHYGYTF
TRBJ1-1 . TRBV29-1 CSVGGGGNTEAFF
TRBJ1-5 . TRBV3-1 CASSQGGRVHQPQHF
TRBJ2-6 few TRBV18 CASSPLGSGANVLTF
TRBJ2-6 . TRBV10-3 CAISESGSGANVLTF
TRBJ2-3 . TRBV7-7 CASSNGGADTQYF
TRBJ1-1 . TRBV20-1 CSASYMNTEAFF